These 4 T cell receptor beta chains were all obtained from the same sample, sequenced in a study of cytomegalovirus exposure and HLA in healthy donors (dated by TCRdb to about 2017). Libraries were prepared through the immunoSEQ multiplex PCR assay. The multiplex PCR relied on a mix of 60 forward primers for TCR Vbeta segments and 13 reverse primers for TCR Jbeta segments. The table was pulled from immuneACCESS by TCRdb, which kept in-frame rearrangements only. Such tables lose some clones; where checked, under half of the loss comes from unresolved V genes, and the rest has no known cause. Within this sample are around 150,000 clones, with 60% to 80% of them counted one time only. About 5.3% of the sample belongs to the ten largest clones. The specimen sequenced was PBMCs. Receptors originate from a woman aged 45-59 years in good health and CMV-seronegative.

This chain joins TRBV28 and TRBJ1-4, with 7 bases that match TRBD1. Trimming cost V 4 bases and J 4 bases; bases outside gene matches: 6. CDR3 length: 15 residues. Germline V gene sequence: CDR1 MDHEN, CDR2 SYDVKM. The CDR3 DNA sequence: TGTGCCAGCAGTTCCTTGACAGGGATTAATGAAAAACTGTTTTTT. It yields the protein CASSSLTGINEKLFF.

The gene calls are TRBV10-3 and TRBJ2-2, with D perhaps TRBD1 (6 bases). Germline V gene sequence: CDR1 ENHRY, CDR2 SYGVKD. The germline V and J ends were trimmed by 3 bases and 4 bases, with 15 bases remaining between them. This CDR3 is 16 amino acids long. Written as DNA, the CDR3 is TGTGCCATCAGTGAAGAGCGAGGGGGTCTCACCGGGGAGCTGTTTTTT. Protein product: CAISEERGGLTGELFF.

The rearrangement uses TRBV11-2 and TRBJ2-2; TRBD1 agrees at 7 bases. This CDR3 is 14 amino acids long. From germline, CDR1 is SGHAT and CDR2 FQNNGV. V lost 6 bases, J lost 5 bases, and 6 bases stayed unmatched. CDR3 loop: CASRSDRATGELFF. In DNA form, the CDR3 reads TGTGCCAGCAGATCCGACAGGGCTACCGGGGAGCTGTTTTTT. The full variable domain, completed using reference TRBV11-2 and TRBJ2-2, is EAGVAQSPRYKIIEKRQSVAFWCNPISGHATLYWYQQILGQGPKLLIQFQNNGVVDDSQLPKDRFSAERLKGVDSTLKIQPAKLEDSAVYLCASRSDRATGELFFGEGSRLTVL.

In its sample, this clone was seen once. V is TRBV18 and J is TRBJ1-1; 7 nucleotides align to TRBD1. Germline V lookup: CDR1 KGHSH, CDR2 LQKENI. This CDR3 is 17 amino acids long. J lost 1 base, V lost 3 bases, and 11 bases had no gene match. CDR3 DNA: TGTGCCAGCTCACCCGATCGCCTACAGGGGTGGAACACTGAAGCTTTCTTT. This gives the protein CASSPDRLQGWNTEAFF.